A selection of T cell receptor beta chains follows, all from one sample in a study of blood T cells in healthy people across ages. One entry per CDR3 protein, called by TCRdb with MiXCR from the 5' RACE reads. The sample lists approximately 850,000 distinct CDR3 sequences, around 43% seen once, with under 20% in the top ten. The sequencing input was blood. The receptors were gathered from a man aged 60 to 69 in good health. Both conserved end residues are part of each CDR3. Fields, in order: clone size, V gene, D gene, J gene, CDR3 protein, CDR3 DNA. The D gene is left open where the match is weak. For some rows the clone size is stated as once, few or many, or as a class when expanded; others skip it.

>.|TRBV7-2|.|TRBJ2-5
CASSPLIETQYF
TGTGCCAGCAGCCCATTGATCGAGACCCAGTACTTC
>.|TRBV19|TRBD1|TRBJ1-2
CASRPLTGEGYGYTF
TGTGCCAGTCGACCTTTGACAGGGGAGGGCTATGGCTACACCTTC
>few|TRBV6-6|TRBD1|TRBJ1-2
CASSYPGQGNYGYTF
TGTGCCAGCAGTTACCCGGGACAGGGCAACTATGGCTACACCTTC
>.|TRBV20-1|.|TRBJ2-3
CSAGELSKRTDTQYF
TGCAGTGCTGGGGAATTGAGTAAGAGGACAGATACGCAGTATTTT
>.|TRBV7-2|TRBD1|TRBJ2-1
CASRKSGTGELYEQFF
TGTGCCAGCAGAAAATCCGGGACAGGGGAACTCTATGAGCAGTTCTTC
>.|TRBV5-6|TRBD1|TRBJ2-7
CASSLLGQGVTGEQYF
TGTGCCAGCAGCTTGCTTGGACAGGGGGTTACCGGCGAGCAGTACTTC
>.|TRBV3-1|TRBD2|TRBJ2-3
CVSSAQSGTSTDTQYF
TGTGTCAGCAGCGCACAGAGCGGGACTAGCACAGATACGCAGTATTTT
>.|TRBV5-8|.|TRBJ2-1
CASSLGQGGGVNEQFF
TGTGCCAGCAGCTTGGGACAGGGAGGGGGGGTCAATGAGCAGTTCTTC
>many|TRBV11-2|.|TRBJ1-2
CASSLERGPNYGYTF
TGTGCCAGCAGCTTAGAGAGGGGTCCTAACTATGGCTACACCTTC
>many|TRBV6-5|.|TRBJ2-7
CASSYVGRGGYYEQYF
TGTGCCAGCAGTTACGTGGGGCGCGGAGGCTACTACGAGCAGTACTTC
>few|TRBV5-1|TRBD1|TRBJ2-1
CASSSMTGPEQFF
TGCGCCAGCAGCAGCATGACAGGGCCTGAGCAGTTCTTC
>.|TRBV14|.|TRBJ1-1
CASSQGNLMNTEAFF
TGTGCCAGCAGCCAAGGGAACCTGATGAACACTGAAGCTTTCTTT
>few|TRBV15|TRBD1|TRBJ2-1
CATSRDGGTGIHNEQFF
TGTGCCACCAGCAGAGATGGTGGGACAGGAATTCACAATGAGCAGTTCTTC
>once|TRBV6-5|TRBD1|TRBJ1-6
CASSYSTDRATLHF
TGTGCCAGCAGTTACTCCACGGACAGGGCAACCCTCCACTTT
>many|TRBV4-1|TRBD1|TRBJ1-2
CASSRDTGTGVRYGYTF
TGCGCCAGCAGCCGGGACACCGGGACAGGGGTTCGGTATGGCTACACCTTC
>.|TRBV5-1|TRBD1|TRBJ1-4
CASSGSQGVGEKLFF
TGCGCCAGCAGCGGGTCCCAGGGGGTCGGGGAAAAACTGTTTTTT
>once|TRBV12-3/TRBV12-4|.|TRBJ2-7
CASSLNGGGTARSYEQYF
TGTGCCAGCAGTTTAAACGGGGGCGGGACAGCCCGATCCTACGAGCAGTACTTC
>many|TRBV7-9|TRBD2|TRBJ2-7
CASSLAHSGGISYEQYF
TGTGCCAGCAGCTTAGCGCATAGCGGGGGAATCTCCTACGAGCAGTACTTC
>many|TRBV20-1|.|TRBJ2-2
CAPRTPNTGELFF
TGCGCCCCCCGGACACCGAACACCGGGGAGCTGTTTTTT
>.|TRBV3-1|.|TRBJ1-1
CASSQGHLNTEAFF
TGTGCCAGCAGCCAGGGACATTTGAACACTGAAGCTTTCTTT
>few|TRBV7-9|.|TRBJ2-3
CASSSAGRDTQYF
TGTGCCAGCAGCTCAGCCGGAAGAGATACGCAGTATTTT